This TCR beta chain was obtained from a study of CD8+CD57+ T cells in acquired aplastic anemia. Overall study context: Across the sorted CD4+ and CD8+ cells, DNA amounts averaged about 3 ug. Findings and limits, study-wide: Common to patients and controls were approximately 30 CD8+ CDR3 sequences. Between patients and controls, CD8+ Simpson's diversity did not vary significantly.

As for this clonotype: Its antigen is unidentified.

Previously, flow cytometry had revealed CD8+CD57+ cell expansion in the patients chosen for sequencing. Germline CDR1 and CDR2: SEHNR and FQNEAQ (reference sequence). Trimming at V came to 3 bases and at J to 12 bases, leaving 7 bases not matched to a gene. This CDR3 is 13 amino acids long. The use of genomic DNA as template underpinned the TCR beta VDJ and CDR3 profiling. One entry per CDR3 protein results from TCRdb running MiXCR on the reads. Of approximately 100,000 distinct CDR3 sequences detected, 55% to 70% appear once; the ten largest clones hold approximately 65%. Sequencing used sorted CD4+, CD8+, or CD8+CD57+ T cells (not recorded which) from PBMCs. This clonotype originated in a human donor with aplastic anemia. The V gene is TRBV7-9, the J gene TRBJ1-2; 10 nucleotides match TRBD1. CDR3 sequence: CASSFGQGGGNTF. CDR3 in DNA: TGTGCCAGCAGCTTTGGACAGGGGGGAGGCAACACCTTC.